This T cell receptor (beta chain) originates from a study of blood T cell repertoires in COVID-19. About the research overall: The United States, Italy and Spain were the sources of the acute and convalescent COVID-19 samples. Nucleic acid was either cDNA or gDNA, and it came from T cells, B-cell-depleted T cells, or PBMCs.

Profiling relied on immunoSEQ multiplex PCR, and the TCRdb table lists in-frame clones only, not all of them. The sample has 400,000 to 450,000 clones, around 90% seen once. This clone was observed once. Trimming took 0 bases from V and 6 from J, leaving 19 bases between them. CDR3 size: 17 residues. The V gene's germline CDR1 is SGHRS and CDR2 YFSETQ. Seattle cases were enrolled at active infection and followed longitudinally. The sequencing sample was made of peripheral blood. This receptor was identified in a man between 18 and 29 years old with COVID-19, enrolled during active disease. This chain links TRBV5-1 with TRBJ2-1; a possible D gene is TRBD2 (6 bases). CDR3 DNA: TGCGCCAGCAGCTTGGTTGGGAGGAGGGAAGGGCTCAATGAGCAGTTCTTC. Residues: CASSLVGRREGLNEQFF.